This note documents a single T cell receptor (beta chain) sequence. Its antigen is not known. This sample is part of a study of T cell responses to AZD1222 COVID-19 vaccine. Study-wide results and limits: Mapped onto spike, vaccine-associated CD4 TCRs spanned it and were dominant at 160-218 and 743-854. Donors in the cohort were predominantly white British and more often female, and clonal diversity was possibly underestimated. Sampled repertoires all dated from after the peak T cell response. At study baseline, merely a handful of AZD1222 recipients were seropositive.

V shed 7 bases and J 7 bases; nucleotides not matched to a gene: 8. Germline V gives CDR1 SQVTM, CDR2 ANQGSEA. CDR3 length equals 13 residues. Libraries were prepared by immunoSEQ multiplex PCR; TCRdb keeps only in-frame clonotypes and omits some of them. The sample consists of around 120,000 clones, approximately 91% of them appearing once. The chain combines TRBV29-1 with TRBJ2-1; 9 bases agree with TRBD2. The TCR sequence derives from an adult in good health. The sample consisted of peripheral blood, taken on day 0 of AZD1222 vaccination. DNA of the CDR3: TGCAGCGCGAGGCTAGCGGGGACGAATGAGCAGTTCTTC. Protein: CSARLAGTNEQFF.